The 27 T cell receptor beta chains below all came from one sample that was sequenced in a study of T cells in narcolepsy. Clones were read by immunoSEQ multiplex PCR, and TCRdb kept only the in-frame ones, dropping some. The sample includes some 33,000 clones, 85% to 90% of them seen just once. Sequenced material: CD45RA- memory CD4+ T cells from PBMCs. The receptors shown here come from a human donor with narcolepsy.

The V call is TRBV9, the J call TRBJ1-3; 10 bases fit TRBD1. Per germline, CDR1 SGDLS and CDR2 YYNGEE. This CDR3 comprises 18 residues. Trimming removed 3 bases from V and 4 bases from J; junction bases left unmatched: 13. The CDR3 spells CASSARGFDRGRGNTIYF. For the CDR3, the DNA is TGTGCCAGCAGCGCTAGGGGATTTGACAGGGGGCGAGGAAACACCATATATTTT.

CDR3 region: CASSATQGNTEAFF. CDR3 nucleotides: TGTGCCAGCAGTGCGACCCAGGGGAACACTGAAGCTTTCTTT. V usage is TRBV2 and J usage is TRBJ1-1; D possibly corresponds to TRBD1 (5 bases). Germline V gives CDR1 SNHLY, CDR2 FYNNEI. Trimming removed 4 bases from V and 1 base from J, with 10 bases in between. This CDR3 is 14 amino acids long.

The rearrangement joins TRBV18 to TRBJ1-5; 7 nucleotides match TRBD1. CDR3 length: 13 residues. J gave up 5 bases and V 6 bases, and 4 bases lay outside the gene matches. In germline, CDR1 is KGHSH, CDR2 LQKENI. The DNA of the CDR3 is TGTGCCAGCTCCGTGGACAGGCATCAGCCCCAGCATTTT. Translation gives CASSVDRHQPQHF.

This chain uses TRBV7-2 with TRBJ2-7; D call uncertain. CDR1 is SGHTA, CDR2 FQGNSA, per germline. Trimming shortened V by 5 bases and J by 5 bases, and 10 bases separated the two germline ends. CDR3 length: 12 amino acids. CDR3 DNA: TGTGCCAGCAGCGTCTATGGGGACGAGCAGTACTTC. Translation gives CASSVYGDEQYF.

The chain recombines TRBV10-3 with TRBJ2-2; 9 nucleotides line up with TRBD2. The length of the CDR3 is 15 residues. Germline trimming cut 4 bases from V and 7 bases from J; bases unmatched to any gene: 7. The germline gives CDR1 ENHRY, CDR2 SYGVKD. CDR3 nucleotide sequence: TGTGCCATCAGTGGCCTAGCGGGAAAGGGCGGGGAGCTGTTTTTT. Its translation is CAISGLAGKGGELFF.

This sequence joins TRBV11-2 and TRBJ2-1; maybe TRBD1 (6 bases). CDR3 length equals 14 residues. Trimming stripped 5 bases from V and 0 bases from J, with 8 bases between. The V gene's germline CDR1 is SGHAT and CDR2 FQNNGV. CDR3 sequence (DNA): TGTGCCAGCAGCCAGGGGCCCTCCTACAATGAGCAGTTCTTC. Residues: CASSQGPSYNEQFF. The full variable domain, rest sourced from reference TRBV11-2 and TRBJ2-1, is EAGVAQSPRYKIIEKRQSVAFWCNPISGHATLYWYQQILGQGPKLLIQFQNNGVVDDSQLPKDRFSAERLKGVDSTLKIQPAKLEDSAVYLCASSQGPSYNEQFFGPGTRLTVL.

The V call is TRBV11-2, the J call TRBJ2-5; 9 bases line up with TRBD2. The CDR3 runs 13 residues. Per germline, CDR1 SGHAT and CDR2 FQNNGV. V was clipped by 3 bases and J by 5 bases; unmatched bases: 1. CDR3 amino acids: CASSFSGGETQYF. CDR3 in DNA: TGTGCCAGCAGCTTCAGCGGGGGGGAGACCCAGTACTTC.

This chain joins TRBV6-5 and TRBJ2-7, with 7 bases that match TRBD2. The V and J ends lost 5 bases and 0 bases, in that order; junction bases with no gene match: 7. Germline CDR1 is MNHEY and CDR2 is SVGAGI. The CDR3 contains 15 residues. The CDR3 DNA is TGTGCCAGCAGTCCCCTGGCGGGGGACTCCTACGAGCAGTACTTC. It translates to CASSPLAGDSYEQYF.

This clone appeared a few times. The chain carries TRBV6-5 and TRBJ1-1; D is ambiguous. Germline loops: CDR1 MNHEY, CDR2 SVGAGI. Trimming pared 6 bases from V and 5 bases from J, leaving 13 bases between. This CDR3 has 13 residues. CDR3 sequence: CASSPSMQTEAFF. The DNA of the CDR3 is TGTGCCAGCAGCCCCTCTATGCAAACTGAAGCTTTCTTT.

This chain joins TRBV30 and TRBJ1-2; a weak D match, TRBD1 (5 bases). The CDR3 consists of 13 residues. V shed 6 bases and J shed 5 bases, with 16 bases lying between them. Per the germline V gene, CDR1 is GTSNPN and CDR2 is SVGIG (reference sequence). CDR3 nucleotide sequence: TGTGCCTGTACACTCAGGGACGGGTATGGCTACACCTTC. Protein sequence: CACTLRDGYGYTF. Complete variable domain (other parts from reference TRBV30 and TRBJ1-2): SQTIHQWPATLVQPVGSPLSLECTVEGTSNPNLYWYRQAAGRGLQLLFYSVGIGQISSEVPQNLSASRPQDRQFILSSKKLLLSDSGFYLCACTLRDGYGYTFGSGTRLTVV.

J is TRBJ1-4 and V is TRBV7-2; D is ambiguous. The CDR3 length is 15 residues. Trimming took off 4 bases at V and 7 bases at J, with 16 bases between the two ends. The germline V gene encodes CDR1 SGHTA and CDR2 FQGNSA. CDR3 DNA sequence: TGTGCCAGCAGCTACCAAGCCGGGCGGGGTGAAAAACTGTTTTTT. It encodes CASSYQAGRGEKLFF.

As regards this clone: The same CDR3 arises from other DNA sequences in this sample as well. This chain uses TRBV7-9 with TRBJ2-5, with D possibly matching TRBD1 (5 bases). The ends were cut back, 2 bases at V and 5 bases at J, with 12 bases in the middle. CDR1 and CDR2 (germline): SEHNR, FQNEAQ (reference sequence). The CDR3 is made up of 14 amino acids. CDR3 region: CASSLRQGSETQYF. The DNA of the CDR3 is TGTGCCAGCAGCTTAAGGCAGGGAAGCGAGACCCAGTACTTC.

The rearrangement links TRBV30 to TRBJ2-1, with 12 bases that match TRBD2. V was pared by 0 bases and J by 10 bases, with 7 bases of the junction left unmatched. This CDR3 contains 15 residues. Germline lookup yields CDR1 GTSNPN and CDR2 SVGIG (reference sequence). The CDR3 sequence: CAWSVRTSGILEQFF. For the CDR3, the DNA is TGTGCCTGGAGTGTACGGACTAGCGGGATCTTGGAGCAGTTCTTC.

This clone occurred once. CDR3 DNA sequence: TGCGCCAGCAGTTCTAGCGGGGGGGCAGATACGCAGTATTTT. Its translation is CASSSSGGADTQYF. The chain links TRBV5-1 to TRBJ2-3; 12 bases align to TRBD2. The trim removed 5 bases at V and 4 bases at J, leaving 2 bases unmatched. The germline gives CDR1 SGHRS, CDR2 YFSETQ. The CDR3 sequence is 14 residues long. The entire variable domain, with the rest obtained from reference TRBV5-1 and TRBJ2-3, is as follows: KAGVTQTPRYLIKTRGQQVTLSCSPISGHRSVSWYQQTPGQGLQFLFEYFSETQRNKGNFPGRFSGRQFSNSRSEMNVSTLELGDSALYLCASSSSGGADTQYFGPGTRLTVL.

This sequence joins TRBV5-1 and TRBJ2-3; 7 nucleotides align to TRBD1. The CDR3 loop spans 16 amino acids. The germline V gene encodes CDR1 SGHRS and CDR2 YFSETQ. Trimming at V came to 4 bases and at J to 2 bases, leaving 10 bases not matched to a gene. In nucleotides, the CDR3 is TGCGCCAGCAGCCTAAAGGGACAGCCGTTCACAGATACGCAGTATTTT. Its translation: CASSLKGQPFTDTQYF.

This chain links TRBV11-2 with TRBJ1-3; D may be TRBD1 (6 bases). Germline loops: CDR1 SGHAT, CDR2 FQNNGV. The CDR3 sequence is 14 residues long. Deletions cut 4 bases from V and 8 bases from J, with 15 bases between. CDR3 sequence (DNA): TGTGCCAGCAGCTGGGGGCCAAAGGGTTACACCATATATTTT. This encodes CASSWGPKGYTIYF.

This clone was recorded only once. The chain couples TRBV6-1 to TRBJ2-7; D perhaps matches TRBD1 (6 bases). Germline V gene data show CDR1 as MNHNS and CDR2 as SASEGT. This CDR3 has 14 amino acids. Trimming took off 7 bases at V and 6 bases at J, with 19 bases between the two ends. This chain's CDR3 is CASTGVQGKAEQYF. The CDR3 nucleotides are TGTGCCAGCACAGGAGTACAGGGTAAAGCCGAGCAGTACTTC.

The V and J genes are TRBV28 and TRBJ2-3; D is perhaps TRBD2 (6 bases). Germline CDR1 MDHEN, CDR2 SYDVKM. V lost 3 bases and J lost 6, with 13 bases in between. This CDR3 spans 14 amino acids. The CDR3 DNA reads TGTGCCAGCAGTTTGGGGGGTAGCCGGGATACGCAGTATTTT. Translation gives CASSLGGSRDTQYF.

CDR3 sequence: CASSSTGVNSPLHF. CDR3 sequence (DNA): TGTGCCAGCAGCTCGACAGGGGTTAATTCACCCCTCCACTTT. This chain joins TRBV7-9 and TRBJ1-6; 8 bases match TRBD1. This CDR3 is 14 amino acids long. The ends lost 4 bases at V and 6 bases at J; junction bases unmatched: 2. Germline V gene sequence: CDR1 SEHNR, CDR2 FQNEAQ (reference sequence).

This chain connects TRBV7-2 to TRBJ2-7, with no clear D. Germline CDR1 and CDR2: SGHTA and FQGNSA. CDR3 length equals 12 residues. V was shortened by 5 bases and J by 7 bases, with 12 bases between the two germline ends. This CDR3 reads CASSLEIGEQYF. In DNA, the CDR3 is TGTGCCAGCAGCCTAGAGATAGGTGAGCAGTACTTC.

About this clone: Other DNA sequences in the sample encode the same CDR3. The rearrangement uses TRBV28 and TRBJ1-5, with D perhaps matching TRBD1 (5 bases). Trimming left V 2 bases short and J 6 bases short, with 11 bases between. The germline V gene encodes CDR1 MDHEN and CDR2 SYDVKM. This CDR3 is 14 amino acids long. The CDR3 loop reads CASSLRGGGQPQHF. DNA of the CDR3: TGTGCCAGCAGTTTAAGGGGAGGAGGTCAGCCCCAGCATTTT.

The chain links TRBV7-8 to TRBJ2-1; D is unresolved. Germline V gene lookup returns CDR1 SGHVS and CDR2 FQNEAQ. The CDR3 has 15 residues. V lost 5 bases to trimming and J lost 2 bases, with 13 bases between them. CDR3 protein: CASSLAGETYNEQFF. The CDR3 DNA reads TGTGCCAGCAGCCTCGCAGGCGAGACCTACAATGAGCAGTTCTTC.

The chain combines TRBV4-1 with TRBJ2-3; TRBD2 aligns across 9 bases. Germline CDR1 reads MGHRA; CDR2 reads YSYEKL. V was pared by 2 bases and J by 1 base, with 4 bases of the junction left unmatched. CDR3 length: 16 amino acids. CDR3 residues: CASSQHSSGGTDTQYF. CDR3 sequence (DNA): TGCGCCAGCAGCCAACATTCTAGCGGGGGCACAGATACGCAGTATTTT.

V usage is TRBV30 and J usage is TRBJ2-7; D remains unclear. CDR1 is GTSNPN and CDR2 is SVGIG in the germline V gene (reference sequence). The length of the CDR3 is 15 residues. V dropped 2 bases and J dropped 0 bases, with 14 bases sitting between them. CDR3 sequence: CAWSRVSRISYEQYF. DNA of the CDR3: TGTGCCTGGAGTAGGGTCAGCCGTATCTCCTACGAGCAGTACTTC.

This chain connects TRBV28 to TRBJ1-6; D not resolved. Trimming cost V 6 bases and J 0 bases, with 18 bases left between them. The CDR3 extends over 18 amino acids. Germline-derived CDR1 and CDR2 are MDHEN and SYDVKM. DNA of the CDR3: TGTGCCAGCAGCGGGATGTCGGCCCCGAGCTCCTATAATTCACCCCTCCACTTT. Protein: CASSGMSAPSSYNSPLHF.

The J gene is TRBJ2-7, the V gene TRBV5-5, with D unclear. The V and J ends lost 3 bases and 7 bases respectively, with 11 bases between them. Germline V gene data show CDR1 as SGHKS and CDR2 as YYEKEE (reference sequence). The CDR3 covers 12 residues. CDR3 bases: TGTGCCAGCAGCTCAGGCCTGTTGGAGCAGTACTTC. Its translation is CASSSGLLEQYF.

The chain combines TRBV11-1 with TRBJ1-2; D is possibly TRBD1 (6 bases). The CDR3 spans 14 residues. V lost 5 bases and J 2 bases, leaving 12 bases between the germline ends. CDR1 and CDR2 from the germline V gene are SGHAT and FQDESV (reference sequence). CDR3: CASSRDIKNYGYTF. In DNA, the CDR3 is TGTGCCAGCAGCCGGGACATCAAAAACTATGGCTACACCTTC.